This TCR beta chain was recovered during a study of regulatory T cells in long-lasting Graves disease. On the study more broadly: For under 3 months, newly diagnosed Graves' patients had been taking antithyroid drugs. General study findings and limits: Persistent disease preferred TRBV28, TRBJ1-2 and TRBJ2-5.

Time point: newly diagnosed GD, antithyroid drugs for less than 3 months. Making the TCR library involved RNA that had been extracted from PBMCs. This clonotype was counted at least ten times. Antigen unknown. The authors built TCR beta libraries using iRepertoire HTBI primers and Arm-PCR of CDR3 regions. One entry per CDR3 protein, called by TCRdb with MiXCR from the multiplex PCR reads. Of about 460,000 distinct CDR3 sequences in the sample, approximately 15% were seen once. CDR1 and CDR2 (germline): SGHRS, YFSETQ. The ends lost 0 bases at V and 6 bases at J; junction bases unmatched: 0. CDR3 size: 13 residues. A further study also used this sample, focusing on T cells in Graves' hyperthyroidism and ophthalmopathy. That source adds: If no ophthalmopathy progression occurred within 18 months, Graves' hyperthyroidism was stable. Ophthalmopathy, as predicted by the model, came a median roughly 6.8 months after the prediction.

The sequenced sample was peripheral blood mononuclear cells (PBMCs), obtained at new diagnosis, from a patient treated with antithyroid drugs. The TCR comes from a woman between 50 and 59 years old with Graves disease. The chain recombines TRBV5-1 with TRBJ2-4; 7 bases are shared with TRBD1. In nucleotides, the CDR3 is TGCGCCAGCAGCTTGGGACAGGGAAACATTCAGTACTTC. This codes for CASSLGQGNIQYF. Drawing the rest from reference TRBV5-1 and TRBJ2-4, the complete variable domain is KAGVTQTPRYLIKTRGQQVTLSCSPISGHRSVSWYQQTPGQGLQFLFEYFSETQRNKGNFPGRFSGRQFSNSRSEMNVSTLELGDSALYLCASSLGQGNIQYFGAGTRLSVL.